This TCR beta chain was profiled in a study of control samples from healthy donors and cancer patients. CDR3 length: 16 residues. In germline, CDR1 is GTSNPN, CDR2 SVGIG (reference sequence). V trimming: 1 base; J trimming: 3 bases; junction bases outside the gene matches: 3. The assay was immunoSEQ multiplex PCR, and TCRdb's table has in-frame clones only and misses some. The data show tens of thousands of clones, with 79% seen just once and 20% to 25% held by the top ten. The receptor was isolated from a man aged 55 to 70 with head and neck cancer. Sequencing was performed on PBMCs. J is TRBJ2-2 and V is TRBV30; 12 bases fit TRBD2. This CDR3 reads CAWSAWTSGDTGELFF. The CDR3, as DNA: TGTGCCTGGAGTGCCTGGACTAGCGGGGACACCGGGGAGCTGTTTTTT.